This passage covers 14 T cell receptor beta chains from one sample sequenced in a study of cytomegalovirus exposure and HLA in healthy donors. Some clones are missing from TCRdb's copy, which holds only in-frame ones; the method was immunoSEQ multiplex PCR. The table has a few hundred thousand clones, 80% to 90% seen once; the top ten hold about 0.8%. The specimen sequenced was PBMCs. These receptors were collected from a woman aged 18-29 years in good health and CMV-seronegative.

This chain joins TRBV5-5 and TRBJ1-1; D may be TRBD1 (6 bases). This CDR3 has 17 amino acids. V gave up 0 bases and J gave up 0 bases, with 15 bases separating them. Germline V lookup: CDR1 SGHKS, CDR2 YYEKEE (reference sequence). CDR3 in DNA: TGTGCCAGCAGCTTGGGACAGGACCACGCTTTGAACACTGAAGCTTTCTTT. Translated, it gives CASSLGQDHALNTEAFF.

J is TRBJ2-3 and V is TRBV28; TRBD2 matches at 8 bases. CDR3 length equals 15 residues. V shed 3 bases, J shed 0 bases, and the junction held 2 bases outside the gene matches. Germline loops: CDR1 MDHEN, CDR2 SYDVKM. The CDR3 sequence is CASSLIAGSTDTQYF. The CDR3 bases are TGTGCCAGCAGTTTGATAGCGGGGAGCACAGATACGCAGTATTTT.

The gene calls are TRBV6-6 and TRBJ2-3; 7 nucleotides match TRBD2. Germline CDR1 and CDR2: MNHNY and SVGAGI (reference sequence). The CDR3 covers 15 residues. V gave up 4 bases and J gave up 3 bases; unmatched junction bases: 7. The CDR3 nucleotides read TGTGCCAGCAGTTGGACTAGTTCGGGTACAGATACGCAGTATTTT. This translates into CASSWTSSGTDTQYF.

The chain combines TRBV2 with TRBJ1-6; 10 nucleotides align to TRBD1. J was trimmed by 9 bases and V by 11 bases; bases with no gene match: 7. CDR1 is SNHLY and CDR2 is FYNNEI in the germline V gene. The length of the CDR3 is 13 residues. In DNA, the CDR3 is TGTGCCGGACGGGGACAGGGGCGTTCACCCCTCCACTTT. Translating it yields CAGRGQGRSPLHF.

The CDR3 sequence: CASSYPRGIQYF. CDR3 coding DNA: TGTGCCAGCAGCTACCCTCGAGGGATCCAGTACTTC. The chain has TRBV7-9 and TRBJ2-5; possible D gene TRBD2, 5 bases. Germline CDR1 and CDR2: SEHNR and FQNEAQ (reference sequence). The V end was cut by 4 bases, the J end by 10 bases, with 13 bases between. This CDR3 has 12 residues.

CDR3 DNA: TGTGCCAGCAGCGTAGGCCCAGGGCCGAACACTGAAGCTTTCTTT. Its protein is CASSVGPGPNTEAFF. The chain combines TRBV9 with TRBJ1-1; a weak D match, TRBD1 (5 bases). Germline CDR1 SGDLS, CDR2 YYNGEE. V lost 0 bases, J lost 1 base, and 10 bases lay in between. The CDR3 totals 15 residues.

The rearrangement links TRBV7-6 to TRBJ2-3; D gene uncertain. CDR3 length equals 15 residues. Trimming took off 5 bases at V and 3 bases at J, with 15 bases between the two ends. Germline V gene lookup returns CDR1 SGHVS and CDR2 FNYEAQ. DNA for the CDR3: TGTGCCAGCAGCCCCCAGTTTTCTTCGACAGATACGCAGTATTTT. Its translation: CASSPQFSSTDTQYF.

This clone was counted between two and nine times. DNA of the CDR3: TGTGCCAGCTCACCATCCCGGGGTCCAAATGAAAAACTGTTTTTT. It codes for CASSPSRGPNEKLFF. This sequence joins TRBV18 and TRBJ1-4; D unclear. The CDR3 runs to 15 residues. Trimming stripped 2 bases from V and 5 bases from J, with 12 bases between. Germline CDR1 KGHSH, CDR2 LQKENI.

The V and J genes are TRBV28 and TRBJ2-3; weak D call: TRBD2 (6 bases). This CDR3 has 13 amino acids. Germline V gene sequence: CDR1 MDHEN, CDR2 SYDVKM. V lost 2 bases and J 6 bases, leaving 9 bases between the germline ends. This chain's CDR3 is CASSLRREDTQYF. The CDR3 DNA sequence: TGTGCCAGCAGTTTACGTCGGGAGGATACGCAGTATTTT.

This chain links TRBV27 with TRBJ2-1; possible D gene TRBD1, 7 bases. The V end was cut by 1 base, the J end by 9 bases, with 16 bases between. The CDR3 extends over 15 amino acids. Looked up from germline, CDR1 is MNHEY and CDR2 is SMNVEV (reference sequence). The CDR3 region has the DNA TGTGCCAGCAGTTTATATTGGAGGGGGCAGGGTGAGCAGTTCTTC. It yields the protein CASSLYWRGQGEQFF.

The CDR3 coding sequence is TGCGCCAGCAGCTTGGCCCCAGGGGCCAACTATGGCTACACCTTC. Protein sequence: CASSLAPGANYGYTF. V is TRBV5-1 and J is TRBJ1-2; TRBD1 is a possible D gene (6 bases). The V end lost 0 bases, the J end lost 2 bases, and 11 bases lay between the germline ends. From germline, CDR1 is SGHRS and CDR2 YFSETQ. The CDR3 extends over 15 amino acids. Looking up the rest from reference TRBV5-1 and TRBJ1-2 gives the full variable domain: KAGVTQTPRYLIKTRGQQVTLSCSPISGHRSVSWYQQTPGQGLQFLFEYFSETQRNKGNFPGRFSGRQFSNSRSEMNVSTLELGDSALYLCASSLAPGANYGYTFGSGTRLTVV.

The chain combines TRBV18 with TRBJ1-1; D is perhaps TRBD1 (5 bases). CDR3 length equals 17 residues. V lost 3 bases to trimming and J lost 0 bases, with 17 bases between them. Germline CDR1 and CDR2: KGHSH and LQKENI. The CDR3 reads CASSPRGVSNMNTEAFF. In DNA, the CDR3 is TGTGCCAGCTCACCTCGGGGGGTATCGAACATGAACACTGAAGCTTTCTTT.

V and J are TRBV30 and TRBJ1-1, with TRBD1 identical over 9 bases. Germline V gene data show CDR1 as GTSNPN and CDR2 as SVGIG (reference sequence). The trim removed 4 bases at V and 4 bases at J, leaving 4 bases unmatched. The CDR3 is made up of 13 amino acids. CDR3 bases: TGTGCCTGGATGGCGACAGGGGGCACTGAAGCTTTCTTT. It encodes CAWMATGGTEAFF.

J is TRBJ2-1 and V is TRBV10-2; no clear D. The V gene's germline CDR1 is WSHSY and CDR2 SAAADI. Trimming stripped 0 bases from V and 15 bases from J, with 15 bases between. The CDR3 loop spans 13 amino acids. In DNA form, the CDR3 reads TGCGCCAGCAGTGAGTCCCCAAGCCCCCCGGGGTTCTTC. Protein product: CASSESPSPPGFF.